This T cell receptor (beta chain) appears in the sequencing data of a study of blood T cell repertoires in COVID-19. Study as a whole: Sites in the United States, Italy and Spain provided acute and convalescent COVID-19 samples.

Participants, 18 to 89 years old, spanned about 26 US areas. This CDR3 comprises 15 residues. V lost 5 bases, J lost 5 bases, and 4 bases stayed unmatched. Germline CDR1 is SSHAT and CDR2 is FNYEAQ (reference sequence). Original processing methods: Reference gene primer amplification gave estimated nucleated cell counts. Using immunoSEQ multiplex PCR, the repertoire was profiled, and TCRdb retains in-frame clones only, with some absent. V, J and clone size are those of that table, while D and trimming were read from the DNA. The table shows roughly 430,000 clones, with approximately 86% occurring only once.

The chain combines TRBV7-7 with TRBJ2-2; 11 nucleotides agree with TRBD2. This TCR was recovered from a woman in her thirties or forties with acute COVID-19. Sequenced sample: PBMCs or T cells enriched from blood (not recorded which). In DNA form, the CDR3 reads TGTGCCAGCAGCCCCATAGCGGGGGGGACCGGGGAGCTGTTTTTT. As protein: CASSPIAGGTGELFF.